What follows is one T cell receptor (beta chain) and its context. Its specificity is not known. This sample is drawn from a study of identical twins. After removal of 6 bases from V and 6 bases from J, the junction contained 0 bases not matched to a gene. Germline CDR1 reads KGHDR; CDR2 reads SFDVKD. The CDR3 contains 11 residues. Study outcomes and limitations: Within monozygotic twins, out-of-frame TCR alpha sharing was underestimated by the models.

TCRdb redid the calling of the 5' RACE reads with MiXCR, one entry per CDR3 protein. Among more than 1.5 million distinct CDR3 sequences, roughly a third were seen once, and the ten largest hold over 0.25%. This sequence joins TRBV24-1 and TRBJ2-7, with 8 bases that match TRBD1. Sequencing input: cord blood. The source is a newborn girl in good health. This chain's CDR3 is CATSTGGEQYF. DNA of the CDR3: TGTGCCACCAGTACAGGGGGCGAGCAGTACTTC.